This TCR beta chain emerged from a study of long-term antiretroviral therapy in people with HIV. Study-wide results and limits: Controls showed broader CDR3 length ranges than did the HIV repertoires.

The run of the v3.0 immunoSEQ assay was at survey level. TCRdb's table, derived via immunoSEQ multiplex PCR, lists solely in-frame clones and lacks some. Counted here are roughly 29,000 clones, around 85% occurring once; the ten biggest clones make up 7% to 9%. The CDR3 contains 14 residues. CDR1 LNHDA and CDR2 SQIVND come from the germline V gene (reference sequence). V was trimmed by 3 bases and J by 0 bases, leaving 6 bases between them. This clone was observed a few times. No antigen is known for it. Sequences were derived from unsorted PBMCs, sampled 3 years after starting antiretroviral therapy. The chain links TRBV19 to TRBJ1-5; D not certain. This receptor was taken from a man aged 35-49 years with HIV. CDR3: CASSIDNSNQPQHF. DNA for the CDR3: TGTGCCAGTAGTATTGACAATAGCAATCAGCCCCAGCATTTT.